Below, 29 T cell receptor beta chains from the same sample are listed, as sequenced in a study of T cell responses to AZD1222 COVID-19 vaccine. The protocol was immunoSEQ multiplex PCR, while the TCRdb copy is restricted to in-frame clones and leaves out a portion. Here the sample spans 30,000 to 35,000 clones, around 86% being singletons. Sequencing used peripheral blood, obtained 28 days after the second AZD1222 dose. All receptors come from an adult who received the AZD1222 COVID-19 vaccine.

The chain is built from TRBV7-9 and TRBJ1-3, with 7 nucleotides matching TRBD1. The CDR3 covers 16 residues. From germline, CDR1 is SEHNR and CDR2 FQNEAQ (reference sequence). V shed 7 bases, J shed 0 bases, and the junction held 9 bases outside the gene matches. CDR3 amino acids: CASIMDRPSSGNTIYF. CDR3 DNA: TGTGCCAGCATCATGGACAGGCCAAGCTCTGGAAACACCATATATTTT. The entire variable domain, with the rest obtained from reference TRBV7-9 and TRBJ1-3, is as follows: DTGVSQNPRHKITKRGQNVTFRCDPISEHNRLYWYRQTLGQGPEFLTYFQNEAQLEKSRLLSDRFSAERPKGSFSTLEIQRTEQGDSAMYLCASIMDRPSSGNTIYFGEGSWLTVV.

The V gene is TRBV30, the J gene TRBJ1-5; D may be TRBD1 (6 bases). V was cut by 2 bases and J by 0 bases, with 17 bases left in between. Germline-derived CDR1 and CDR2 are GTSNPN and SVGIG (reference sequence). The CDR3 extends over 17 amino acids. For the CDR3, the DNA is TGTGCCTGGAGTCGGGACACGGCATATCATAGCAATCAGCCCCAGCATTTT. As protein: CAWSRDTAYHSNQPQHF.

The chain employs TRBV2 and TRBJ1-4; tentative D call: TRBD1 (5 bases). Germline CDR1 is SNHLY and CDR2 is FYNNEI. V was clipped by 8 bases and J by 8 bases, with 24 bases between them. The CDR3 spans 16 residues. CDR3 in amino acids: CASGPSRARVREKLFF. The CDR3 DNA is TGTGCCAGCGGTCCCAGTCGGGCCAGGGTACGCGAAAAACTGTTTTTT.

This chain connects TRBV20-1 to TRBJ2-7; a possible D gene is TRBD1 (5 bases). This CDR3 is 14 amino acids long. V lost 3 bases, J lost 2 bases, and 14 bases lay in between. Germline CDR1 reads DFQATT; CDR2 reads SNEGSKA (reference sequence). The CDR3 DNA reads TGCAGTGCTAGTAGGTCAGGGCAAACCTACGAGCAGTACTTC. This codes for CSASRSGQTYEQYF.

The DNA for the CDR3 is TGTGCCAGCAGTGAAAGACAGAACACCGGGGAGCTGTTTTTT. Translating gives CASSERQNTGELFF. The rearrangement joins TRBV2 to TRBJ2-2; unclear D gene. V was clipped by 2 bases and J by 1 base, with 5 bases between them. The CDR3 has 14 amino acids. Germline V gene data show CDR1 as SNHLY and CDR2 as FYNNEI.

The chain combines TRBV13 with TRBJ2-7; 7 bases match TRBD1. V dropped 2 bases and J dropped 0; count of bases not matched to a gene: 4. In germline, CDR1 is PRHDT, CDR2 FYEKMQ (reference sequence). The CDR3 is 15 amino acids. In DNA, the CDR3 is TGTGCCAGCAGCTTAAGCCAGGGGGACTCCTACGAGCAGTACTTC. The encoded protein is CASSLSQGDSYEQYF. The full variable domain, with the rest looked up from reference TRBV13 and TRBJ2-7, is AAGVIQSPRHLIKEKRETATLKCYPIPRHDTVYWYQQGPGQDPQFLISFYEKMQSDKGSIPDRFSAQQFSDYHSELNMSSLELGDSALYFCASSLSQGDSYEQYFGPGTRLTVT.

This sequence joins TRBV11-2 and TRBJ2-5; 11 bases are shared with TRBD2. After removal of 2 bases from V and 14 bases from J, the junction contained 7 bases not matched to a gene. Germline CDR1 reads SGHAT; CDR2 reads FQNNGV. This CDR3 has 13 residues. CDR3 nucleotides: TGTGCCAGCAGCTTATATCCTAGCGGGAGGCCCTACTTC. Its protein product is CASSLYPSGRPYF.

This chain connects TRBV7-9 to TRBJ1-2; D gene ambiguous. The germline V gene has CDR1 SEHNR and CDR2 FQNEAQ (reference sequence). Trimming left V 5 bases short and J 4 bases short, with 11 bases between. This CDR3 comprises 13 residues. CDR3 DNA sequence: TGTGCCAGCAGCGTCGAGAGCCTCTATGGCTACACCTTC. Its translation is CASSVESLYGYTF.

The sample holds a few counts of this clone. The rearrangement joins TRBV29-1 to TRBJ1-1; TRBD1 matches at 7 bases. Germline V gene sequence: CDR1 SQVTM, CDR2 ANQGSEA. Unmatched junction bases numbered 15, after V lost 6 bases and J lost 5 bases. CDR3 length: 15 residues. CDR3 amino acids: CSVVGQAGWGTEAFF. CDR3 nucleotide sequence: TGCAGCGTGGTTGGACAGGCGGGTTGGGGGACTGAAGCTTTCTTT.

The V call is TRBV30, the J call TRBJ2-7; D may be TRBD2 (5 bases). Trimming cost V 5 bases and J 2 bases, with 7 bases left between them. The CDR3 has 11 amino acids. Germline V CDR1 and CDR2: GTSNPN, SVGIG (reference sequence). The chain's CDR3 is CAWRGTYEQYF. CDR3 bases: TGTGCCTGGCGGGGTACCTACGAGCAGTACTTC.

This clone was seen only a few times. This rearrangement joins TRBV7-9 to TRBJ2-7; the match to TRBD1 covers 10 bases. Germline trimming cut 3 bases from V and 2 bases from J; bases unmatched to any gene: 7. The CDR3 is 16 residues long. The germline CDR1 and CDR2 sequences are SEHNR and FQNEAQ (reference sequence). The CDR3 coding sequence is TGTGCCAGCAGCTTTTCCGTGGGACAGGGGCCCTACGAGCAGTACTTC. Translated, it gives CASSFSVGQGPYEQYF.

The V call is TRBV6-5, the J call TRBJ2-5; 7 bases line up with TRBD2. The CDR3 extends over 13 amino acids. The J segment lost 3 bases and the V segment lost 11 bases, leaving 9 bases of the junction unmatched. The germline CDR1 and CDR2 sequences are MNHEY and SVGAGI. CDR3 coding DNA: TGTGCCGTGAGGGAGGGATCCAAAGAGACCCAGTACTTC. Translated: CAVREGSKETQYF.

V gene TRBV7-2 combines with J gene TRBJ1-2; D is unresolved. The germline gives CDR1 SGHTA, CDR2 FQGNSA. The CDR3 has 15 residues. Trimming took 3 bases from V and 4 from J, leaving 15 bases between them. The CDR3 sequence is CASSFGPGESYGYTF. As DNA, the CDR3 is TGTGCCAGCAGCTTCGGCCCGGGTGAGAGCTATGGCTACACCTTC.

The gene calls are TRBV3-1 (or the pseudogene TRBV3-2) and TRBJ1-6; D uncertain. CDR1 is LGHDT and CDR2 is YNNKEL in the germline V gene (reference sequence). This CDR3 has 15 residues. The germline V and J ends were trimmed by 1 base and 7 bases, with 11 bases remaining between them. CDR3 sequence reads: CASSQGAGPNSPLHF. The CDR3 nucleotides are TGTGCCAGCAGCCAAGGAGCAGGCCCCAATTCACCCCTCCACTTT.

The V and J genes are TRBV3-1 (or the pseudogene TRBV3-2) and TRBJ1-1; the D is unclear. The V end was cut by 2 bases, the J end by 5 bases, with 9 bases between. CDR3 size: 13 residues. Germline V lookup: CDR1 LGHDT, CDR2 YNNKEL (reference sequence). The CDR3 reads CASSQRQRTEAFF. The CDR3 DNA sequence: TGTGCCAGCAGCCAACGGCAGAGAACTGAAGCTTTCTTT.

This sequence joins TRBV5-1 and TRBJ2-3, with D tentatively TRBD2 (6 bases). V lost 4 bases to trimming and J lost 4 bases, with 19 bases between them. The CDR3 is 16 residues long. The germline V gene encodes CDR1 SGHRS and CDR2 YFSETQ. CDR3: CASSPLLASGADTQYF. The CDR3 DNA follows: TGCGCCAGCAGCCCTCTCCTAGCGTCGGGAGCAGATACGCAGTATTTT.

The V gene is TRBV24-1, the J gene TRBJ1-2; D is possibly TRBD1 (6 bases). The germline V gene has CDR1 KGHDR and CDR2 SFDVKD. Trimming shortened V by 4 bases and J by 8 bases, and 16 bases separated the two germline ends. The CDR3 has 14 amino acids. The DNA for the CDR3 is TGTGCCACCAGTGACTCGCAGGGGCGGCAGGGCTACACCTTC. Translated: CATSDSQGRQGYTF.

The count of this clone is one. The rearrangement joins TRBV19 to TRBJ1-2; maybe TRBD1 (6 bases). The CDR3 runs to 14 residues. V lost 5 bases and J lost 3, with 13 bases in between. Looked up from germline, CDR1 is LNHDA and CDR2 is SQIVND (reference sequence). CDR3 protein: CASSRTPGDYGYTF. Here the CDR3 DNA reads TGTGCCAGTAGTCGAACACCAGGGGACTATGGCTACACCTTC.

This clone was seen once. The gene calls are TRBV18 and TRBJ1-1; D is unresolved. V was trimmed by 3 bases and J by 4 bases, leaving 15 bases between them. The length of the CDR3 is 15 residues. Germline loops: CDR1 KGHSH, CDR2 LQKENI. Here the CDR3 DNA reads TGTGCCAGCTCACCTTCCGGCGACCTGCCCACTGAAGCTTTCTTT. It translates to CASSPSGDLPTEAFF. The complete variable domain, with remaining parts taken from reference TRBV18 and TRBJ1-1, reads NAGVMQNPRHLVRRRGQEARLRCSPMKGHSHVYWYRQLPEEGLKFMVYLQKENIIDESGMPKERFSAEFPKEGPSILRIQQVVRGDSAAYFCASSPSGDLPTEAFFGQGTRLTVV.

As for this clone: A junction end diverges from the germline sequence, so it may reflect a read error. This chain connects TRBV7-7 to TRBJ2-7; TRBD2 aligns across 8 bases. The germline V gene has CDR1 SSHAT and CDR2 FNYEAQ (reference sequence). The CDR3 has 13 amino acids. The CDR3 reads CASSPAGGSEQYF. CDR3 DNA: TGTGCTAGCAGCCCGGCGGGAGGATCGGAGCAGTACTTC.

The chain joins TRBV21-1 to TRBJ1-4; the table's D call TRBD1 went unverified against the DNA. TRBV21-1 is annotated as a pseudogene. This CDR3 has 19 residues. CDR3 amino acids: CASSKALLQGRVKNEKLFF. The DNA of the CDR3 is TGTGCCAGCAGCAAAGCGCTTTTACAGGGGCGAGTTAAAAATGAAAAACTGTTTTTT.

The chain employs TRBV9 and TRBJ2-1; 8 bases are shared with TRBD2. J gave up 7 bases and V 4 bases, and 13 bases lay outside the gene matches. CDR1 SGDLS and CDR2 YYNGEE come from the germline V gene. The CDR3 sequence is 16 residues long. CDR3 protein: CASSSEAGVMGNEQFF. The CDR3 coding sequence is TGTGCCAGCAGCTCCGAAGCGGGAGTAATGGGGAATGAGCAGTTCTTC. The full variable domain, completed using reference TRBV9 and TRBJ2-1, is DSGVTQTPKHLITATGQRVTLRCSPRSGDLSVYWYQQSLDQGLQFLIQYYNGEERAKGNILERFSAQQFPDLHSELNLSSLELGDSALYFCASSSEAGVMGNEQFFGPGTRLTVL.

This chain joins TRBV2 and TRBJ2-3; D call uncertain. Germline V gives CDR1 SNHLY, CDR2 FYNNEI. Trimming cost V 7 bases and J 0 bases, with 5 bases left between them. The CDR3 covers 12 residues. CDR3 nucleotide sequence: TGTGCCAGCAAAGGGAGCACAGATACGCAGTATTTT. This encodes CASKGSTDTQYF. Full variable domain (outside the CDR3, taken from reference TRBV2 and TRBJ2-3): EPEVTQTPSHQVTQMGQEVILRCVPISNHLYFYWYRQILGQKVEFLVSFYNNEISEKSEIFDDQFSVERPDGSNFTLKIRSTKLEDSAMYFCASKGSTDTQYFGPGTRLTVL.

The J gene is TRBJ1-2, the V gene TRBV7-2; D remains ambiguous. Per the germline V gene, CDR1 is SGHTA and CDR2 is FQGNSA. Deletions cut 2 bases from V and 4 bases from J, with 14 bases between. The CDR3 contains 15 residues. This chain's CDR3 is CASSLNPGSTYGYTF. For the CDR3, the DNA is TGTGCCAGCAGCTTAAACCCAGGTTCGACCTATGGCTACACCTTC. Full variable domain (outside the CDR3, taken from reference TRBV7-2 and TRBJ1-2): GAGVSQSPSNKVTEKGKDVELRCDPISGHTALYWYRQSLGQGLEFLIYFQGNSAPDKSGLPSDRFSAERTGGSVSTLTIQRTQQEDSAVYLCASSLNPGSTYGYTFGSGTRLTVV.

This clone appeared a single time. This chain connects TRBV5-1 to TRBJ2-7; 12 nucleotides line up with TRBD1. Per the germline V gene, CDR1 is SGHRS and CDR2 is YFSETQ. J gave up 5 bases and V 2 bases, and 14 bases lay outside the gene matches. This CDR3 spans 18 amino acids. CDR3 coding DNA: TGCGCCAGCAGCTTTGAGCCACCCGGGACAGGGGGCTTCCACGAGCAGTACTTC. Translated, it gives CASSFEPPGTGGFHEQYF.

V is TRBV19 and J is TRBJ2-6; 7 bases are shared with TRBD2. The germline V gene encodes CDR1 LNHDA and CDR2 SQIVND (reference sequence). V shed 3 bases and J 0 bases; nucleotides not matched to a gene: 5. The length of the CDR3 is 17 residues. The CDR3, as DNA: TGTGCCAGTAGTATGATTACGGGGGGCTCTGGGGCCAACGTCCTGACTTTC. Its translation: CASSMITGGSGANVLTF.

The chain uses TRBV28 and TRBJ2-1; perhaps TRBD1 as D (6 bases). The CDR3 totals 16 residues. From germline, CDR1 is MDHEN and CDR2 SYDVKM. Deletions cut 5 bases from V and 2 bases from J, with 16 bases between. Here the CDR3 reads CASSPSDRRPYNEQFF. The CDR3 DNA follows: TGTGCCAGCAGTCCCTCCGACAGGCGACCCTACAATGAGCAGTTCTTC.

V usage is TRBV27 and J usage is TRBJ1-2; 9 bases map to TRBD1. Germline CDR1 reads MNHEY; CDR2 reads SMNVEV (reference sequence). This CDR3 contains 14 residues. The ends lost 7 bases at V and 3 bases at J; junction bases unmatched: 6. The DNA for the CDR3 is TGTGCCAGCAAGACAGGGGGGAAGGACTATGGCTACACCTTC. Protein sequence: CASKTGGKDYGYTF.

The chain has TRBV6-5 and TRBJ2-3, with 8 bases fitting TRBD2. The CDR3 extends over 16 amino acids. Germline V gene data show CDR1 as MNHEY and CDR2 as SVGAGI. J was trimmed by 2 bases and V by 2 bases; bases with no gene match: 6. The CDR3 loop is CASSYGSGAYTDTQYF. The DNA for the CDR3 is TGTGCCAGCAGTTACGGTAGCGGGGCTTACACAGATACGCAGTATTTT.